The next 13 T cell receptor beta chains were all read from a single sample in a study of blood T cell repertoires in COVID-19. The method was immunoSEQ multiplex PCR; TCRdb's version includes in-frame clones alone and lacks a portion of them. The sample includes approximately 300,000 clones, approximately 90% seen only once; the top ten take about 7%. The specimen was peripheral blood. Receptors were obtained from a woman in her thirties with COVID-19, enrolled during active disease.

This clone has only a few counts. The chain carries TRBV11-2 and TRBJ2-2, with D perhaps TRBD2 (6 bases). In germline, CDR1 is SGHAT, CDR2 FQNNGV. Trimming pared 3 bases from V and 0 bases from J, leaving 14 bases between. This CDR3 spans 17 amino acids. The CDR3 DNA reads as TGTGCCAGCAGCTTTGGGGGGTGGGACCCGAACACCGGGGAGCTGTTTTTT. Amino acid sequence: CASSFGGWDPNTGELFF.

CDR3 DNA sequence: TGTGCCAGTCAACGGGGGGACCAAGAGACCCAGTACTTC. It specifies CASQRGDQETQYF. The chain has TRBV19 and TRBJ2-5; 7 bases are a match to TRBD2. Germline V gene sequence: CDR1 LNHDA, CDR2 SQIVND (reference sequence). V shed 8 bases, J shed 0 bases, and the junction held 3 bases outside the gene matches. The CDR3 has 13 amino acids.

The rearrangement uses TRBV19 and TRBJ2-7; a weak D match, TRBD1 (6 bases). This CDR3 contains 14 residues. Germline V gives CDR1 LNHDA, CDR2 SQIVND (reference sequence). Deletions cut 5 bases from V and 2 bases from J, with 13 bases between. The chain's CDR3 is CASSDRIFTYEQYF. For the CDR3, the DNA is TGTGCCAGTAGTGACAGGATATTTACCTACGAGCAGTACTTC.

This chain joins TRBV30 and TRBJ1-5; 7 nucleotides match TRBD1. With V trimmed by 4 bases and J by 5 bases, 14 bases remained unmatched. The CDR3 contains 16 residues. CDR1 is GTSNPN, CDR2 SVGIG, per germline (reference sequence). The CDR3 DNA reads TGTGCCTGGAAATTTTGTCCGAACAGGGGTTATCAGCCCCAGCATTTT. Its protein is CAWKFCPNRGYQPQHF.

CDR3 DNA: TGTGCCAGCAGCTTTTACGCTAGCGGGAGGGTTAACAATGAGCAGTTCTTC. This encodes CASSFYASGRVNNEQFF. V gene TRBV5-5 combines with J gene TRBJ2-1; 12 positions agree with TRBD2. Trimming at V came to 2 bases and at J to 5 bases, leaving 8 bases not matched to a gene. The germline V gene encodes CDR1 SGHKS and CDR2 YYEKEE (reference sequence). This CDR3 spans 17 amino acids. Supplemented by reference TRBV5-5 and TRBJ2-1, the full variable domain reads DAGVTQSPTHLIKTRGQQVTLRCSPISGHKSVSWYQQVLGQGPQFIFQYYEKEERGRGNFPDRFSARQFPNYSSELNVNALLLGDSALYLCASSFYASGRVNNEQFFGPGTRLTVL.

V gene TRBV19 combines with J gene TRBJ1-2; the match to TRBD1 covers 7 bases. Germline values: CDR1 LNHDA, CDR2 SQIVND (reference sequence). This CDR3 has 14 residues. J was trimmed by 4 bases and V by 7 bases; bases with no gene match: 9. The DNA of the CDR3 is TGTGCCAGTACTCCCAACAGGGGTGGCTATGGCTACACCTTC. It translates to CASTPNRGGYGYTF.

The V gene is TRBV5-4, the J gene TRBJ2-1; 14 bases match TRBD2. This CDR3 comprises 18 residues. The V and J ends lost 3 bases and 0 bases, in that order; junction bases with no gene match: 5. CDR1 and CDR2 (germline): SGHNT, YYREEE (reference sequence). The CDR3 sequence is CASSWGTSGGFSYNEQFF. The CDR3 nucleotides read TGTGCCAGCAGCTGGGGGACTAGCGGGGGATTCTCCTACAATGAGCAGTTCTTC.

V and J are TRBV18 and TRBJ2-7, with D perhaps matching TRBD1 (5 bases). Germline loops: CDR1 KGHSH, CDR2 LQKENI. The CDR3 sequence is 14 residues long. V lost 6 bases, J lost 4 bases, and 16 bases lay in between. This CDR3 reads CASSSRQMSYEQYF. The CDR3 nucleotides read TGTGCCAGCTCTTCCCGACAGATGAGTTACGAGCAGTACTTC.

This clone showed up just once. The genes are TRBV28 and TRBJ1-1; a weak D match, TRBD1 (5 bases). CDR1 MDHEN and CDR2 SYDVKM come from the germline V gene. The CDR3 has 15 residues. With 3 bases removed from V and 8 bases from J, the gap between germline ends came to 19 bases. In DNA form, the CDR3 reads TGTGCCAGCAGTTTGGATACGAGGCAGGGTGCCGAAGCTTTCTTT. Amino acids: CASSLDTRQGAEAFF.

The chain has TRBV15 and TRBJ2-5, with TRBD1 as a possible D gene (6 bases). Trimming left V 1 base short and J 7 bases short, with 13 bases between. The CDR3 is 14 amino acids. Germline CDR1 and CDR2: LNHNV and YYDKDF (reference sequence). For the CDR3, the DNA is TGTGCCACCAGCAGAGGGACAGCCCCAGGGACCCAGTACTTC. As protein: CATSRGTAPGTQYF.

The rearrangement joins TRBV4-3 to TRBJ1-2; D ambiguous. The CDR3 runs to 13 residues. V was trimmed by 4 bases and J by 3 bases, leaving 9 bases between them. Per the germline V gene, CDR1 is LGHNA and CDR2 is YSLEER. The CDR3: CASSLLLDYGYTF. CDR3 nucleotides: TGCGCCAGCAGCCTCTTGTTAGACTATGGCTACACCTTC.

V gene TRBV7-2 combines with J gene TRBJ2-7; 13 bases line up with TRBD2. The CDR3 spans 16 residues. J lost 4 bases, V lost 0 bases, and 3 bases had no gene match. The germline gives CDR1 SGHTA, CDR2 FQGNSA. The CDR3 DNA reads TGTGCCAGCAGCTTAGCCGGACTAGCGGGAGAGTACGAGCAGTACTTC. It specifies CASSLAGLAGEYEQYF.

The chain recombines TRBV5-1 with TRBJ1-2; D gene unclear. Germline V gives CDR1 SGHRS, CDR2 YFSETQ. CDR3 length: 13 amino acids. The ends were cut back, 0 bases at V and 6 bases at J, with 9 bases in the middle. CDR3 residues: CASSLGQAHGYTF. In DNA, the CDR3 is TGCGCCAGCAGCTTGGGGCAGGCCCATGGCTACACCTTC.